The T cell receptor (beta chain) described here comes from a study of cytomegalovirus exposure and HLA in healthy donors. Study background: An earlier analysis found around 120 million unique TCR beta sequences from around 180 million T cells.

Findings of the study overall: A missense variant in DCLRE1C was later tied to TCR beta V- and J-gene trimming. There were under 200 TCR beta chains listed as cytomegalovirus-associated.

Looked up from germline, CDR1 is SGHDT and CDR2 is YYEEEE. V was pared by 0 bases and J by 2 bases, with 12 bases between. The CDR3 length is 15 residues. A word on this clone: The antigen remains undetermined.

The study ran its PCR with 60 Vbeta and 13 Jbeta primers. Assay used: immunoSEQ multiplex PCR; TCRdb lists only in-frame clones, some missing. The sample holds roughly 180,000 clones; 84% are singletons and the top ten take around 0.27%. The origin of this receptor is a boy younger than 18 in good health and CMV-seronegative. The chain links TRBV5-6 to TRBJ2-7, with a tentative D call TRBD2 (5 bases). Source material: PBMCs. This CDR3 is CASSLALDGTYEQYF. DNA of the CDR3: TGTGCCAGCAGCTTGGCCCTGGACGGGACCTACGAGCAGTACTTC.